This is a list of T cell receptor beta chains from one sample in a study of blood T cell repertoires in COVID-19. TCRdb's table, derived via immunoSEQ multiplex PCR, lists solely in-frame clones and lacks some. The top ten clones hold 0.9% to 1.1% of a sample with 300,000 to 450,000 clones, 75% to 90% of them seen once. Sequenced sample: PBMCs or T cells enriched from blood (not recorded which). These receptors came from a man younger than 35 who had recovered from COVID-19. The CDR3 runs from the conserved cysteine through the conserved F or W. D genes are given only for firm matches. Not every row has a clone size; where given, it reads once, few, many or a size class.

D,V,size,J,CDR3,DNA
TRBD1,TRBV28,.,TRBJ1-1,CATCGQGLLAEAFF,TGTGCCACCTGCGGACAGGGCCTATTAGCTGAAGCTTTCTTT
TRBD2,TRBV7-2,.,TRBJ2-3,CASSLWTSGKSTDTQYF,TGTGCCAGCAGCTTATGGACTAGCGGGAAAAGCACAGATACGCAGTATTTT
.,TRBV4-3,.,TRBJ1-2,CASSPDDRSYDYTF,TGCGCCAGCAGCCCAGACGACAGGAGCTATGACTACACCTTC
.,TRBV4-1,.,TRBJ1-5,CASSQTLDRLYQPQHF,TGCGCCAGCAGCCAGACACTGGACAGACTTTACCAGCCCCAGCATTTT
.,TRBV12-3/TRBV12-4,few,TRBJ1-2,CASSPSILDGYTF,TGTGCCAGCAGTCCCTCTATCCTGGATGGCTACACCTTC
.,TRBV20-1,.,TRBJ2-1,CSARSNEQFF,TGCAGTGCTAGATCGAATGAGCAGTTCTTC
TRBD1,TRBV7-2,.,TRBJ1-2,CASSLSGGLTSNYGYTF,TGTGCCAGCAGCTTATCAGGGGGCCTCACCAGCAACTATGGCTACACCTTC
.,TRBV6-5,.,TRBJ1-2,CASSPGGGADYGYTF,TGTGCCAGCAGTCCGGGGGGGGGCGCGGACTATGGCTACACCTTC
TRBD2,TRBV9,.,TRBJ2-3,CASSVVAGGRQGTDTQYF,TGTGCCAGCAGCGTAGTAGCGGGGGGGCGTCAGGGCACAGATACGCAGTATTTT
TRBD1,TRBV28,.,TRBJ1-3,CASVSQGFGNTIYF,TGTGCCAGCGTATCACAGGGGTTTGGAAACACCATATATTTT
.,TRBV19,.,TRBJ2-7,CASSTDTYEQYF,TGTGCCAGTAGCACGGACACCTACGAGCAGTACTTC
.,TRBV7-9,.,TRBJ1-6,CASSLNFIFSPLHF,TGTGCCAGCAGCTTAAACTTCATTTTTTCACCCCTCCACTTT
.,TRBV4-3,.,TRBJ2-7,CASSQQGELIYEQYF,TGCGCCAGCAGCCAACAGGGTGAGCTTATTTACGAGCAGTACTTC
.,TRBV6-5,once,TRBJ1-5,CASSYSDGDSNQPQHF,TGTGCCAGCAGTTACTCGGACGGGGATAGCAATCAGCCCCAGCATTTT
TRBD1,TRBV6-5,few,TRBJ1-1,CASSRVTGAEAFF,TGTGCCAGCAGCCGCGTCACAGGGGCTGAAGCTTTCTTT
.,TRBV11-2,once,TRBJ1-1,CASSFQPQDTEAFF,TGTGCCAGCAGCTTTCAACCACAGGACACTGAAGCTTTCTTT
TRBD1,TRBV6-1,once,TRBJ1-4,CASSETGTSYEKLFF,TGTGCCAGCAGTGAGACAGGGACTTCCTACGAAAAACTGTTTTTT
.,TRBV29-1,.,TRBJ2-1,CSVNSGAYNEQFF,TGCAGCGTAAACAGTGGCGCGTACAATGAGCAGTTCTTC
TRBD2,TRBV19,.,TRBJ2-1,CASSIPASGGFNEQFF,TGTGCCAGTAGTATCCCGGCTAGCGGGGGCTTTAATGAGCAGTTCTTC
TRBD1,TRBV5-5,.,TRBJ2-2,CASSFVQGALNTGELFF,TGTGCCAGCAGCTTCGTACAGGGGGCCTTGAACACCGGGGAGCTGTTTTTT
.,TRBV4-1,once,TRBJ2-3,CASSQEGPQGYTDTQYF,TGCGCCAGCAGCCAAGAGGGCCCTCAGGGGTACACAGATACGCAGTATTTT
.,TRBV24-1,.,TRBJ1-2,CATGGTFGDGYTF,TGTGCCACCGGGGGGACCTTTGGTGACGGCTACACCTTC
.,TRBV19,once,TRBJ2-7,CASSTLSGEKAYEQYF,TGTGCCAGTAGTACCCTTTCAGGGGAAAAAGCCTACGAGCAGTACTTC
TRBD1,TRBV5-6,few,TRBJ1-2,CASRRDSDGYTF,TGTGCCAGCAGGCGGGACAGCGATGGCTACACCTTC
.,TRBV27,.,TRBJ2-3,CASSPFSGTQYF,TGTGCCAGCAGTCCTTTTAGTGGTACGCAGTATTTT
TRBD1,TRBV6-5,few,TRBJ2-7,CASSYSPGQGYEQYF,TGTGCCAGCAGTTACTCTCCGGGACAGGGCTACGAGCAGTACTTC